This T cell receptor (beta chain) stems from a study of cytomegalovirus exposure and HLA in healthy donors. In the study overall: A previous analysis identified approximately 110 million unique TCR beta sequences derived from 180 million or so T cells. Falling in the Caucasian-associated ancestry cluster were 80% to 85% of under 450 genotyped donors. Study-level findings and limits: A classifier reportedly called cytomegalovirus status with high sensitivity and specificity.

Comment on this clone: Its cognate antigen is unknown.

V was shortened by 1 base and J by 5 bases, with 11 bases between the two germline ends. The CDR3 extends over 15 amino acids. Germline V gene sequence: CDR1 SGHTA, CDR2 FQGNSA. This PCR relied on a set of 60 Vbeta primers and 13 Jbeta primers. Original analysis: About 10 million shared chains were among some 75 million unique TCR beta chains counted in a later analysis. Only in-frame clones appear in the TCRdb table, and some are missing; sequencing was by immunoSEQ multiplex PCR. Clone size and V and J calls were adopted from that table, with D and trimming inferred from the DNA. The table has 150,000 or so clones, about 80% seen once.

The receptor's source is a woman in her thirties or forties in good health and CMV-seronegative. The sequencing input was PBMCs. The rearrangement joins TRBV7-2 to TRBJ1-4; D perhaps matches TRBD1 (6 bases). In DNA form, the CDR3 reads TGTGCCAGCAGCTTAGGAGTACAGGGAAATGAAAAACTGTTTTTT. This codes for CASSLGVQGNEKLFF. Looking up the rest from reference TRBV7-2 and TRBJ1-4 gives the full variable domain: GAGVSQSPSNKVTEKGKDVELRCDPISGHTALYWYRQSLGQGLEFLIYFQGNSAPDKSGLPSDRFSAERTGGSVSTLTIQRTQQEDSAVYLCASSLGVQGNEKLFFGSGTQLSVL.